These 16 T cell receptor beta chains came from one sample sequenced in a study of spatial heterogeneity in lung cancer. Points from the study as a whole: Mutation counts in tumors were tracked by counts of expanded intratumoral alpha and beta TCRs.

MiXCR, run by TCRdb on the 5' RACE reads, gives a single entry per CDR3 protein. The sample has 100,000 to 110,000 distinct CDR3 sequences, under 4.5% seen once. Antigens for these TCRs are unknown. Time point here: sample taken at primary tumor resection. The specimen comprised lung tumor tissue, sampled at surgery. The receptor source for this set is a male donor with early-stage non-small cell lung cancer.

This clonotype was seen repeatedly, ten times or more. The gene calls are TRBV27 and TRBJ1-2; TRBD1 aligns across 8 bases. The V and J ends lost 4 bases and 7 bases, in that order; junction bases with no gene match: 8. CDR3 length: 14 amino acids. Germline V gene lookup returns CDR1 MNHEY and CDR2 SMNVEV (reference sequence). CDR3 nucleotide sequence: TGTGCCAGCAGTTCCCAGTTGACAGGGGTTGGCTACACCTTC. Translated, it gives CASSSQLTGVGYTF.

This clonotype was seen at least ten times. The CDR3 bases are TGTGCCACCAGCAGAGGACGACTAGCGGGAGTTGAGCAGTATTTT. It is translated as CATSRGRLAGVEQYF. V usage is TRBV15 and J usage is TRBJ2-3, with 12 bases fitting TRBD2. CDR3 length equals 15 residues. The germline CDR1 and CDR2 sequences are LNHNV and YYDKDF (reference sequence). J gave up 11 bases and V 1 base, and 7 bases lay outside the gene matches.

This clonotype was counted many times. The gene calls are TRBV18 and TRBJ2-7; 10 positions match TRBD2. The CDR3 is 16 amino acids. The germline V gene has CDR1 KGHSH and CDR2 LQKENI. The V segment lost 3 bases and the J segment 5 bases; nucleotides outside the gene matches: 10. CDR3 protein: CASSPRLAGVSHEQYF. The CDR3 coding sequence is TGTGCCAGCTCACCCCGGCTAGCGGGAGTTTCCCACGAGCAGTACTTC.

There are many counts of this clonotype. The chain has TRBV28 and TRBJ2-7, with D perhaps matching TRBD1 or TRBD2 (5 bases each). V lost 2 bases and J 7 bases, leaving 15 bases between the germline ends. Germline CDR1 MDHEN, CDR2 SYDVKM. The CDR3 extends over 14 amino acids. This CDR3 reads CASSLEGPKGEQYF. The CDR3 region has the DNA TGTGCCAGCAGTTTAGAGGGGCCCAAGGGGGAGCAGTACTTC.

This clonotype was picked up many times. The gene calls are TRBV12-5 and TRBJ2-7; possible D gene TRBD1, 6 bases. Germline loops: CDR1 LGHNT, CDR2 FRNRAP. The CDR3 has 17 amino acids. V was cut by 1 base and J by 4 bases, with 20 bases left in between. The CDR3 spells CASGLAVRQAENYEQYF. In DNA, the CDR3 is TGTGCTAGTGGTTTGGCAGTCAGACAGGCGGAGAATTACGAGCAGTACTTC.

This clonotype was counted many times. The CDR3 sequence: CASSPSGHLNTEAFF. DNA for the CDR3: TGTGCCAGCAGCCCTTCGGGACATCTTAACACTGAAGCTTTCTTT. The rearrangement joins TRBV12-3 or TRBV12-4 to TRBJ1-1, with D perhaps matching TRBD1 (6 bases). The CDR3 spans 15 residues. Trimming cost V 6 bases and J 2 bases, with 16 bases left between them.

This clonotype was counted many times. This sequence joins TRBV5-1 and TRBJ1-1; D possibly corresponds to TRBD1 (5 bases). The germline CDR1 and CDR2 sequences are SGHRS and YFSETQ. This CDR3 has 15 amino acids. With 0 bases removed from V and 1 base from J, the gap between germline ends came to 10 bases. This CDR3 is CASSLGDRENTEAFF. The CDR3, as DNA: TGCGCCAGCAGCTTGGGGGACCGAGAGAACACTGAAGCTTTCTTT. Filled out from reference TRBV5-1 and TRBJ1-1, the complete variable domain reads KAGVTQTPRYLIKTRGQQVTLSCSPISGHRSVSWYQQTPGQGLQFLFEYFSETQRNKGNFPGRFSGRQFSNSRSEMNVSTLELGDSALYLCASSLGDRENTEAFFGQGTRLTVV.

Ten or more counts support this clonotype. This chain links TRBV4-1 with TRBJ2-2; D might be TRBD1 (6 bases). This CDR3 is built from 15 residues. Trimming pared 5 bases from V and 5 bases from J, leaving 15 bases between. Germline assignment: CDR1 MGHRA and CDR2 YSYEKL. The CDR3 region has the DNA TGCGCCAGCAGCGAACACAGGGAGAAGACCGGGGAGCTGTTTTTT. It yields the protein CASSEHREKTGELFF.

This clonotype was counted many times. CDR3 region: CASSLGRRLADEQFF. CDR3 nucleotide sequence: TGTGCCAGCAGCTTAGGTCGGCGACTAGCCGATGAGCAGTTCTTC. The chain joins TRBV11-2 to TRBJ2-1; TRBD2 aligns across 7 bases. The junction had 8 bases not matched to a gene; V was cut back by 1 base and J by 8 bases. The CDR3 is 15 residues long. CDR1 is SGHAT, CDR2 FQNNGV, per germline. Full variable domain (rest looked up from reference TRBV11-2 and TRBJ2-1): EAGVAQSPRYKIIEKRQSVAFWCNPISGHATLYWYQQILGQGPKLLIQFQNNGVVDDSQLPKDRFSAERLKGVDSTLKIQPAKLEDSAVYLCASSLGRRLADEQFFGPGTRLTVL.

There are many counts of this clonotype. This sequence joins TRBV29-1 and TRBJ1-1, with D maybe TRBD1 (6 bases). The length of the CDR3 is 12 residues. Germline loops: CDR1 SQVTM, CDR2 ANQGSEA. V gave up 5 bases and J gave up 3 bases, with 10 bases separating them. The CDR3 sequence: CSVREGDTEAFF. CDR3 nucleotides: TGCAGCGTTCGCGAGGGGGACACTGAAGCTTTCTTT.

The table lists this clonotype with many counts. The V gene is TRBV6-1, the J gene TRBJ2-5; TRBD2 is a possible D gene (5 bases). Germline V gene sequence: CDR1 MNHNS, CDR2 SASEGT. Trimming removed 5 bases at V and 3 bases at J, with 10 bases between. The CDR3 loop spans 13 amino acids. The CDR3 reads CASSLDSEETQYF. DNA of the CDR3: TGTGCCAGCAGTTTGGACTCCGAAGAGACCCAGTACTTC.

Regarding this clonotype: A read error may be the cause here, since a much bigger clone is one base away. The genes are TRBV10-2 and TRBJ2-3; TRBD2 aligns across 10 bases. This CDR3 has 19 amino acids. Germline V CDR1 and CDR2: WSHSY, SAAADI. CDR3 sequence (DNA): TGCGCCAACAGTACCCCTGTGCTAGCGGGAGAGGGGAGCGCAGATACGCAGTATTTT. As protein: CANSTPVLAGEGSADTQYF.

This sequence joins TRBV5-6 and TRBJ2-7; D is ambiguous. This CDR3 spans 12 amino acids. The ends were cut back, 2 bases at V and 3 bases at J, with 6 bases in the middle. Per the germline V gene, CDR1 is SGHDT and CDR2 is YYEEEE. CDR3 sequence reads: CASSFQYYEQYF. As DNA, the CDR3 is TGTGCCAGCAGCTTCCAATACTACGAGCAGTACTTC.

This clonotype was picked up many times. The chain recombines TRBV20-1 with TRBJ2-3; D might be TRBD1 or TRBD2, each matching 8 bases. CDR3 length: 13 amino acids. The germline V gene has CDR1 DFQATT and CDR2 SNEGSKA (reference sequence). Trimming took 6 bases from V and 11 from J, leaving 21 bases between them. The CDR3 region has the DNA TGCAGTGCCGATTCCCAGGGGGCGGGAGGGCAGTATTTT. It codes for CSADSQGAGGQYF.

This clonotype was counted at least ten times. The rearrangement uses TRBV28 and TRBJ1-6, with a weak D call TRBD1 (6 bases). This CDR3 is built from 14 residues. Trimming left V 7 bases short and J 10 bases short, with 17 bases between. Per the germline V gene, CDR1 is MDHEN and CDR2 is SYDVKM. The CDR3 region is CASNLWGARSPLHF. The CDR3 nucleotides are TGTGCCAGCAACCTCTGGGGGGCTCGGTCACCCCTCCACTTT.

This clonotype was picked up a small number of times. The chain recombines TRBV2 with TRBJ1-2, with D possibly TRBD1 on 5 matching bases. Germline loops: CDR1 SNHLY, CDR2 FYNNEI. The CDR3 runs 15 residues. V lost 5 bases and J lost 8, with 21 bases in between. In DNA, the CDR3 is TGTGCCAGCAGTCTGGACACCGCCGATGCTTGGGGCTACACCTTC. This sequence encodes CASSLDTADAWGYTF. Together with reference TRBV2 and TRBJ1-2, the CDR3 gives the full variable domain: EPEVTQTPSHQVTQMGQEVILRCVPISNHLYFYWYRQILGQKVEFLVSFYNNEISEKSEIFDDQFSVERPDGSNFTLKIRSTKLEDSAMYFCASSLDTADAWGYTFGSGTRLTVV.